This T cell receptor beta chain was retrieved from a study of blood T cell repertoires in COVID-19. The wider study: Sites across the United States, Italy and Spain contributed samples from acute and convalescent COVID-19.

The assay was immunoSEQ multiplex PCR, and TCRdb's table has in-frame clones only and misses some. This table holds roughly 190,000 clones, roughly 80% found once. The V gene's germline CDR1 is SGHRS and CDR2 YFSETQ. V trimming: 2 bases; J trimming: 8 bases; junction bases outside the gene matches: 10. The CDR3 is 16 amino acids. V and J are TRBV5-1 and TRBJ2-1, with TRBD2 matching over 10 bases. This TCR came from a woman aged 60-70 years with acute COVID-19. Material: PBMCs or T cells enriched from blood (not recorded which). CDR3 protein: CASSLGPGLAPYEQFF. CDR3 nucleotide sequence: TGCGCCAGCAGCTTAGGCCCGGGACTAGCGCCCTATGAGCAGTTCTTC.